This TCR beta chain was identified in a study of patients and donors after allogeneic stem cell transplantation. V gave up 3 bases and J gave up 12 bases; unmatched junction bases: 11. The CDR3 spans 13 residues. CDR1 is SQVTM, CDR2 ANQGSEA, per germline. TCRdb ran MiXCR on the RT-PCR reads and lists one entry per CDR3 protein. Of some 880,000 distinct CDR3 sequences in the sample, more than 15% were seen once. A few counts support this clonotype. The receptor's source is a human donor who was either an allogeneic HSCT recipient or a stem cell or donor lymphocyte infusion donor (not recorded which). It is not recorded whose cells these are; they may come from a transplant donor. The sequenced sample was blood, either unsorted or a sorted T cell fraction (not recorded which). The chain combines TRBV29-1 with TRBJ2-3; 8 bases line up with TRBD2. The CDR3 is CSVEGGRREVQYF. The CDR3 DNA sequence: TGCAGCGTTGAGGGAGGCAGGCGGGAGGTACAGTATTTT.